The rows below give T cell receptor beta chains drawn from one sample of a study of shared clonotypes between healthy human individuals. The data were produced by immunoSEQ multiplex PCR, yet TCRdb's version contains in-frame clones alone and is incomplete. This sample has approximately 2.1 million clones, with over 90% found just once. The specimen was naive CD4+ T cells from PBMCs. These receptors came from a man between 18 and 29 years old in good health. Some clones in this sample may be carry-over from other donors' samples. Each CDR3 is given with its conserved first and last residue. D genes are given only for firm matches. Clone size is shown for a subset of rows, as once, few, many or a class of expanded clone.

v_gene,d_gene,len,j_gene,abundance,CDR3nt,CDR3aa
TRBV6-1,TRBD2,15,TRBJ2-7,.,TGTGCCAGCATGTTGGGCGCGGGAGGGCCGGGCGAGCAGTACTTC,CASMLGAGGPGEQYF
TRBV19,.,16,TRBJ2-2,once,TGTGCCAGTAGTATAGGACTTATTGAGGTATCCGGGGAGCTGTTTTTT,CASSIGLIEVSGELFF
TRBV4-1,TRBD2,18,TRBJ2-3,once,TGCGCCAGCAGCCGGACCGGGACTAGCGCGACTAGCACAGATACGCAGTATTTT,CASSRTGTSATSTDTQYF
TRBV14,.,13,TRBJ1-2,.,TGTGCCAGCAGCCAAGATCTGGGCTATGGCTACACCTTC,CASSQDLGYGYTF
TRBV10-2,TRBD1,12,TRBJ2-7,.,TGCGCCAGCGGCCACAGGGGTTACGAGCAGTACTTC,CASGHRGYEQYF
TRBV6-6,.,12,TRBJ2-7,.,TGTGCCAGCAGCACTATAGGACACGAGCAGTACTTC,CASSTIGHEQYF
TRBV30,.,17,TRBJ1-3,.,TGTGCCTGGAGTGTAATGGAGCTGATTTCCTCTGGAAACACCATATATTTT,CAWSVMELISSGNTIYF
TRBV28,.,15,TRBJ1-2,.,TGTGCCAGCAGTTACCCTAGTGGGGGGGCGAGAGGCTACACCTTC,CASSYPSGGARGYTF
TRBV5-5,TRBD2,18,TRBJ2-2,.,TGTGCCAGCAGCTTGGAACTAGCGGGAGCGGCGAACACCGGGGAGCTGTTTTTT,CASSLELAGAANTGELFF
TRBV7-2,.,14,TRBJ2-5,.,TGTGCCAGCAGCTCCGACGTTGGATCGGTGACCCAGTACTTC,CASSSDVGSVTQYF
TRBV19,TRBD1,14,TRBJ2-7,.,TGTGCCAGTAGTATGGACAGGTGGGCCTACGAGCAGTACTTC,CASSMDRWAYEQYF
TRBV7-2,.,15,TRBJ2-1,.,TGTGCCAGCAGCGCCAATGGGGGGACTGGCAATGAGCAGTTCTTC,CASSANGGTGNEQFF
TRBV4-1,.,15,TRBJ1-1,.,TGCGCCAGCAGCCCTCTATGGGAGGAGGATCCTGAAGCTTTCTTT,CASSPLWEEDPEAFF
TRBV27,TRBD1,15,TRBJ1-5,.,TGTGCCAGCAGTCCGTCGACAGGGCCCCCTCAGCCCCAGCATTTT,CASSPSTGPPQPQHF
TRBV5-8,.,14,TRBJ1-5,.,TGTGCCAGCAGCTACCGACAGGCTAGCCAGCCCCAGCATTTT,CASSYRQASQPQHF